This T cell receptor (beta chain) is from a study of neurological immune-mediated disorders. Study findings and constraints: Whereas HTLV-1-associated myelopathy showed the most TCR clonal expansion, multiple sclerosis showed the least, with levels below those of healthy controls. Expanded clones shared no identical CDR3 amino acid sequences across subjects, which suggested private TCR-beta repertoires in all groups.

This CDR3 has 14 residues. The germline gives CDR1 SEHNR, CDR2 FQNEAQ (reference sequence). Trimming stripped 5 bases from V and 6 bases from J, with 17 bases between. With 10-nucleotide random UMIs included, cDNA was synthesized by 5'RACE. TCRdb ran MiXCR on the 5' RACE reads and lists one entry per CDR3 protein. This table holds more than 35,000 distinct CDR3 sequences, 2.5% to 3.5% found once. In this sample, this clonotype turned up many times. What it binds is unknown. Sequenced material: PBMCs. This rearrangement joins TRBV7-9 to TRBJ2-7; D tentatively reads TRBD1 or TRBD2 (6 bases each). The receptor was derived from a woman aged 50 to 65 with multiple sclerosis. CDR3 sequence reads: CASSLSGAGSEQYV. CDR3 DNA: TGTGCCAGCAGCCTTTCGGGGGCAGGGAGCGAGCAGTACGTC.